These 15 T cell receptor beta chains were all obtained from the same sample, sequenced in a study of blood T cells in healthy people across ages. Together with a sample-barcoded 5' primer, a J-beta primer mix was included in a second PCR lasting about 7 to 12 cycles. TCRdb reanalysed the 5' RACE reads using MiXCR and keeps one entry per CDR3 protein. The sample has 1.5 million to 2 million distinct CDR3 sequences, under 30% seen once; the top ten hold 7.7%. The sequencing sample was made of blood. The source is a woman aged 30 to 39 in good health.

This clonotype turned up a few times. This chain uses TRBV20-1 with TRBJ2-7; D possibly matches TRBD1 or TRBD2 (5 bases each). Germline loops: CDR1 DFQATT, CDR2 SNEGSKA (reference sequence). The V gene lost 0 bases and the J gene lost 3 bases, with 12 bases spanning the gap. The CDR3 sequence is 14 residues long. DNA of the CDR3: TGCAGTGCTAGAGATCCAGAGGGGATCTACGAGCAGTACTTC. It encodes CSARDPEGIYEQYF.

This clonotype was recorded a few times. The chain couples TRBV11-2 to TRBJ1-4; D ambiguous. The V gene's germline CDR1 is SGHAT and CDR2 FQNNGV. V was pared by 2 bases and J by 7 bases, with 14 bases between. This CDR3 spans 15 amino acids. The CDR3 nucleotides are TGTGCCAGCAGCTTACGTCGGAAAGAAGGTGAAAAACTGTTTTTT. It encodes CASSLRRKEGEKLFF.

On this clonotype itself: One junction end disagrees with the germline gene, perhaps due to a read error. The rearrangement links TRBV12-3 or TRBV12-4 to TRBJ1-1; TRBD1 agrees at 10 bases. This CDR3 is built from 15 residues. This CDR3 reads CATSTPGQGRTEAFF. The CDR3 DNA reads as TGTGCCACCAGTACGCCGGGACAGGGGCGCACTGAAGCTTTCTTT.

This sequence joins TRBV12-3 or TRBV12-4 and TRBJ2-3, with TRBD2 matching 8 bases. The CDR3 has 13 residues. J gave up 2 bases and V 8 bases, and 3 bases lay outside the gene matches. The CDR3 DNA is TGTGCCAGCGGGACTAGGATCACAGATACGCAGTATTTT. Its protein is CASGTRITDTQYF.

The chain links TRBV2 to TRBJ2-4; a weak D match, TRBD1 (5 bases). The DNA end is a closer match to TRBJ2-7, so the J assignment may be wrong. Germline CDR1 reads SNHLY; CDR2 reads FYNNEI. CDR3 size: 14 residues. CDR3 in DNA: TGTGCCAGCATAGGAACAGGCTTAAACTACGAGCAGTACTTC. The encoded protein is CASIGTGLNYEQYF.

This chain links TRBV28 with TRBJ2-2; D gene uncertain. The CDR3 extends over 12 amino acids. Per the germline V gene, CDR1 is MDHEN and CDR2 is SYDVKM. Between the trimmed V and J ends, which lost 6 bases and 6 bases, there was a span of 8 bases. CDR3 sequence: CASSPAPGELFF. The CDR3, as DNA: TGTGCCAGCAGCCCCGCGCCCGGGGAGCTGTTTTTT.

This clonotype was recorded at least ten times. The rearrangement uses TRBV9 and TRBJ2-1; D remains unclear. Looked up from germline, CDR1 is SGDLS and CDR2 is YYNGEE. V shed 0 bases and J shed 5 bases, with 15 bases lying between them. The CDR3 length is 16 residues. The CDR3 DNA sequence: TGTGCCAGCAGCGTAGGTCCCGCAGTTGCGGACAATGAGCAGTTCTTC. Protein: CASSVGPAVADNEQFF.

On this clonotype itself: This may come from a read error, since a much larger clone is one base off. This rearrangement joins TRBV20-1 to TRBJ2-5; D assignment may be TRBD1 or TRBD2 (6 bases each). CDR1 DFQATT and CDR2 SNEGSKA come from the germline V gene (reference sequence). The CDR3 contains 14 residues. With 6 bases removed from V and 11 bases from J, the gap between germline ends came to 25 bases. CDR3 sequence reads: CSADRRRGFNEQYF. The CDR3 nucleotides are TGCAGTGCGGATCGACGGAGGGGGTTTAATGAGCAGTACTTC.

This chain connects TRBV5-4 to TRBJ2-7; 8 bases map to TRBD1. After removal of 3 bases from V and 5 bases from J, the junction contained 10 bases not matched to a gene. This CDR3 region has 15 residues. Germline loops: CDR1 SGHNT, CDR2 YYREEE (reference sequence). This chain's CDR3 is CASSSRTGLIHEQYF. In DNA form, the CDR3 reads TGTGCCAGCAGCTCCCGGACAGGGCTAATCCACGAGCAGTACTTC. The whole variable domain, remainder taken from reference TRBV5-4 and TRBJ2-7, is ETGVTQSPTHLIKTRGQQVTLRCSSQSGHNTVSWYQQALGQGPQFIFQYYREEENGRGNFPPRFSGLQFPNYSSELNVNALELDDSALYLCASSSRTGLIHEQYFGPGTRLTVT.

In its sample, this clonotype was seen many times. CDR3: CASSSDRVTSGYTF. CDR3 nucleotides: TGCGCCAGCAGCTCGGACAGGGTGACGAGCGGCTACACCTTC. The chain recombines TRBV5-1 with TRBJ1-2, with 8 bases identical to TRBD1. Germline CDR1 and CDR2: SGHRS and YFSETQ. This CDR3 is 14 amino acids long. V was pared by 3 bases and J by 8 bases, with 9 bases of the junction left unmatched.

This chain connects TRBV6-6 to TRBJ2-5; 8 bases match TRBD1. The germline CDR1 and CDR2 sequences are MNHNY and SVGAGI (reference sequence). The junction had 13 bases not matched to a gene; V was cut back by 5 bases and J by 5 bases. This CDR3 is built from 16 residues. DNA of the CDR3: TGTGCCAGCAGTACCAGGACAGGGAGTGTGCCCGAGACCCAGTACTTC. It specifies CASSTRTGSVPETQYF.

This clonotype was counted many times. The CDR3 sequence: CSARASGGSYNEQFF. DNA of the CDR3: TGCAGTGCACGCGCTAGCGGGGGATCCTACAATGAGCAGTTCTTC. This rearrangement joins TRBV20-1 to TRBJ2-1; 10 nucleotides agree with TRBD2. The J segment lost 1 base and the V segment lost 6 bases, leaving 6 bases of the junction unmatched. Germline CDR1 is DFQATT and CDR2 is SNEGSKA (reference sequence). The CDR3 length is 15 residues.

The chain is built from TRBV20-1 and TRBJ2-4; D may be TRBD2 (5 bases). This CDR3 comprises 16 residues. Trimming shortened V by 0 bases and J by 13 bases, and 25 bases separated the two germline ends. Germline V lookup: CDR1 DFQATT, CDR2 SNEGSKA (reference sequence). The chain's CDR3 is CSARDRGGYSYNEQYF. CDR3 sequence (DNA): TGCAGTGCTAGAGATCGAGGCGGGTATTCCTACAATGAGCAGTACTTC.

This clonotype was observed at least ten times. The chain combines TRBV25-1 with TRBJ2-7; 8 bases are a match to TRBD2. Germline CDR1 and CDR2: MGHDK and SYGVNS. Unmatched junction bases numbered 13, after V lost 8 bases and J lost 7 bases. CDR3 length equals 14 residues. CDR3 region: CASRGGAQHGEQYF. CDR3 nucleotides: TGTGCCAGCCGGGGGGGTGCACAGCACGGGGAGCAGTACTTC.

This clonotype was observed at least ten times. DNA of the CDR3: TGCAGCGTGAAGGACGGGACAGCTAACAATGAGCAGTTCTTC. Its translation is CSVKDGTANNEQFF. The V call is TRBV29-1, the J call TRBJ2-1; 7 bases match TRBD1. The germline V gene encodes CDR1 SQVTM and CDR2 ANQGSEA. The CDR3 extends over 14 amino acids. V gave up 6 bases and J gave up 5 bases; unmatched junction bases: 10.